This TCR beta chain originates from a study of shared clonotypes between healthy human individuals. V was pared by 1 base and J by 0 bases, with 6 bases between. The V gene's germline CDR1 is SNHLY and CDR2 FYNNEI. The CDR3 sequence is 15 residues long. Data came from immunoSEQ multiplex PCR; TCRdb stores just in-frame clones and leaves some out. The sample yields about 480,000 clones, roughly 78% seen once. The sample taken for sequencing was PBMCs. This receptor was identified in a woman aged 40 to 50 in good health. Some clones in this sample may be carry-over from other donors' samples. V is TRBV2 and J is TRBJ2-2; D is possibly TRBD1 (6 bases). CDR3 DNA: TGTGCCAGCAGTGAAGACAGGGCGAACACCGGGGAGCTGTTTTTT. Its protein is CASSEDRANTGELFF.